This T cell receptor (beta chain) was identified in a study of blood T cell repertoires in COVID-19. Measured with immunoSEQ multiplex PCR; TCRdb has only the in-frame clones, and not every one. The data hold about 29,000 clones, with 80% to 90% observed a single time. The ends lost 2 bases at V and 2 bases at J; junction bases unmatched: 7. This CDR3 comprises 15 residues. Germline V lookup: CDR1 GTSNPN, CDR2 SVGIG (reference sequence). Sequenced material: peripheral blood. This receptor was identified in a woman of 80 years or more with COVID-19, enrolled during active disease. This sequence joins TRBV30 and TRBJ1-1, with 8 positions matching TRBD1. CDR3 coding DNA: TGTGCCTGGAGTCTAGCGGGACAGGCAAACACTGAAGCTTTCTTT. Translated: CAWSLAGQANTEAFF.